This TCR beta chain was observed in a study of Ad26.COV2.S vaccination and SARS-CoV-2 variants. This table comes from immunoSEQ multiplex PCR, and its TCRdb copy is limited to in-frame clones, with some not included. Of hundreds of thousands of clones in the sample, more than 85% were seen once. Noted treatment: about 20 received Ad26.COV2.S at low or high dose, single or two shots; roughly five received placebo; per-sample allocation not given. Specimen acquisition occurred on day 63 following the initial vaccine or placebo injection. The germline V gene encodes CDR1 SGHRS and CDR2 YFSETQ. Trimming removed 7 bases at V and 5 bases at J, with 18 bases between. This CDR3 is built from 15 residues.

Specimen: peripheral blood, collected in a trial of Ad26.COV2.S vaccine versus placebo. V and J are TRBV5-1 and TRBJ2-2, with D perhaps TRBD1 (6 bases). The origin of this receptor is a person aged 18 to 59 who received the Ad26.COV2.S COVID-19 vaccine or a placebo. DNA for the CDR3: TGCGCCAGCCGGCGTGTGGGGGCTGGGACCGGGGAGCTGTTTTTT. Residues: CASRRVGAGTGELFF.